This is a list of T cell receptor beta chains from one sample in a study of response to subunit inactivated influenza vaccine. One entry per CDR3 protein results from TCRdb running MiXCR on the RT-PCR reads. This sample has roughly 700,000 distinct CDR3 sequences, with 15% to 18% found just once. Sequenced here: PBMCs from blood, sampled 11 to 12 days after vaccination. The receptors originated from a man aged 50 to 60 who received an inactivated influenza vaccine. Both conserved end residues are part of each CDR3. Each record gives: V gene, clone size, J gene, D gene, CDR3 DNA, CDR3 protein. D genes are given only for firm matches. Some rows have no size entry. The others give once, few or many, or a class for an expanded clone.

>TRBV6-1|-|TRBJ1-1|TRBD1
TGTGCCAGCAGTCCCCAAGGGGGCGGACGGATGAACACTGAAGCTTTCTTT
CASSPQGGGRMNTEAFF
>TRBV5-1|few|TRBJ2-6|-
TGCGCCAGCAGCGTGGACCCCTCCGGGGCCAACGTCCTGACTTTC
CASSVDPSGANVLTF
>TRBV20-1|-|TRBJ2-1|-
TGCAGTGCTAGAGACCTGGACGGGGGCCAAGTGGCCTACAATGAGCAGTTCTTC
CSARDLDGGQVAYNEQFF
>TRBV12-3/TRBV12-4|many|TRBJ2-1|TRBD1
TGTGCCAGCAGTTCGATACGGGACAGGTTTACGATAGACAATGAGCAGTTCTTC
CASSSIRDRFTIDNEQFF
>TRBV15|few|TRBJ2-5|-
TGTGCCACCAGCAGCAGACTATCTCAGGGGAAAGAGACCCAGTACTTC
CATSSRLSQGKETQYF
>TRBV29-1|-|TRBJ1-1|-
TGCAGCGCCCACAGGACATCCAACACTGAAGCTTTCTTT
CSAHRTSNTEAFF
>TRBV5-4|-|TRBJ2-1|TRBD2
TGTGCCAGCAGCTTGAGGCTAGCGGGAGGAGTTGAGCAGTTCTTC
CASSLRLAGGVEQFF
>TRBV20-1|-|TRBJ1-6|-
TGCAGTGCTAGAGTGGGAACGGCGGATTCACCCCTCCACTTT
CSARVGTADSPLHF
>TRBV29-1|few|TRBJ2-1|-
TGCAGCGTTGAGAACTACAATGAGCAGTTCTTC
CSVENYNEQFF
>TRBV5-1|-|TRBJ2-3|-
TGCGCCAGCAGAAAAGTGAGCACAGATACGCAGTATTTT
CASRKVSTDTQYF
>TRBV7-9|few|TRBJ2-7|-
TGTGCCAGCAGTTCCACGACGGAAGGTGACTACGAGCAGTACTTC
CASSSTTEGDYEQYF
>TRBV20-1|-|TRBJ1-5|-
TGCAGTGCTAGTCCCAGTAGTTCCAATCAGCCCCAGCATTTT
CSASPSSSNQPQHF
>TRBV25-1|-|TRBJ2-7|-
TGTGCCAGCAGTGATCTCCGCTCCGAGCAGTACTTC
CASSDLRSEQYF
>TRBV7-9|many|TRBJ1-1|-
TGTGCCAGCAGCATTAGACGGTGGGGGGAGGACACTGAAGCTTTCTTT
CASSIRRWGEDTEAFF
>TRBV27|many|TRBJ1-3|-
TGTGCCAGCACCTCTTTAACCGGTGGAAACACCATATATTTT
CASTSLTGGNTIYF
>TRBV5-1|-|TRBJ2-1|TRBD1
TGCGCCAGCAGCCCTGGAGGACAGGGGGCGGGGAATGAGCAGTTCTTC
CASSPGGQGAGNEQFF
>TRBV5-1|-|TRBJ2-5|-
TGCGCCAGCAGCTGGGCCAAGGAGCCCCAAGAGACCCAGTACTTC
CASSWAKEPQETQYF
>TRBV28|many|TRBJ2-2|-
TGTGCCAGCAGTAGTGCGGACAGAGGCCACACCGGGGAGCTGTTTTTT
CASSSADRGHTGELFF
>TRBV2|-|TRBJ2-7|-
TGTGCCAGCAGCGCCGACATCACCCCATCCGAGCAGTACTTC
CASSADITPSEQYF
>TRBV28|few|TRBJ1-4|-
TGTGCCAGCAGTTTAGATTTGGGGAATGAAAAACTGTTTTTT
CASSLDLGNEKLFF
>TRBV4-2|few|TRBJ2-5|-
TGTGCCAGCAGCCAAGAACCCTTGTCGGAGACCCAGTACTTC
CASSQEPLSETQYF
>TRBV18|few|TRBJ2-1|-
TGTGCCAGCTCACCCTGGCGGGACTCCTACAATGAGCAGTTCTTC
CASSPWRDSYNEQFF
>TRBV5-1|many|TRBJ2-3|TRBD2
TGCGCCAGCAGCTTGCCGGCGGGAGGCACAGATACGCAGTATTTT
CASSLPAGGTDTQYF
>TRBV12-3/TRBV12-4|-|TRBJ1-2|-
TGTGCCAGCAGTCCCAGGGCGGGGGGCTATGGCTACACCTTC
CASSPRAGGYGYTF
>TRBV12-3/TRBV12-4|many|TRBJ2-1|-
TGTGCCAGCAGTCTCGGGACCAACAATGAGCAGTTCTTC
CASSLGTNNEQFF
>TRBV7-9|few|TRBJ2-7|-
TGTGCCAGCAGCCCCTACCCATTAGACGAGCAGTACTTC
CASSPYPLDEQYF
>TRBV5-1|-|TRBJ2-7|-
TGCGCCAGCAGGCCATCAGGCTCCGAGCAGTACTTC
CASRPSGSEQYF
>TRBV12-3/TRBV12-4|few|TRBJ2-3|-
TGTGCCAGCGGGGGGGCTAGCGGCACAGATACGCAGTATTTT
CASGGASGTDTQYF
>TRBV20-1|few|TRBJ2-2|TRBD2
TGCAGTGCTAGACGTAGCGGGAGCCCCGGGGAGCTGTTTTTT
CSARRSGSPGELFF
>TRBV18|many|TRBJ2-1|-
TGTGCCAGCTCACCGAGGGAACAGCTGGCCAATGAGCAGTTCTTC
CASSPREQLANEQFF
>TRBV5-1|-|TRBJ2-3|-
TGCGCCAGCAGCGGGGGGACTCTGGGAGATACGCAGTATTTT
CASSGGTLGDTQYF
>TRBV7-9|few|TRBJ2-7|-
TGTGCCAGCAGCCCCCCGGGACAATTCAGCTCCTACGAGCAGTACTTC
CASSPPGQFSSYEQYF
>TRBV7-2|-|TRBJ1-1|TRBD1
TGTGCCAGCAGCTTACAACAGGGGGCGCGGGGCACTGAAGCTTTCTTT
CASSLQQGARGTEAFF
>TRBV20-1|-|TRBJ1-5|-
TGCAGTGCTAGAGAGGGCAGGGGACTATATAGCAATCAGCCCCAGCATTTT
CSAREGRGLYSNQPQHF
>TRBV7-2|-|TRBJ2-3|TRBD2
TGTGCCAGCAGCTTACCAGCGGGGGTCACAGATACGCAGTATTTT
CASSLPAGVTDTQYF
>TRBV4-2|once|TRBJ2-7|-
TGTGCCAGCAGCCAAGAGCGGCAGGGCGGCATCTACGAGCAGTACTTC
CASSQERQGGIYEQYF
>TRBV28|-|TRBJ2-2|-
TGTGCCAGCAGTCTAGGAGGCAGGGGCGGCACCGGGGAGCTGTTTTTT
CASSLGGRGGTGELFF
>TRBV20-1|few|TRBJ1-4|-
TGCAGTGCTTTTTCTCCGGAGAGGGGAGGGGAAAAACTGTTTTTT
CSAFSPERGGEKLFF
>TRBV20-1|few|TRBJ2-3|TRBD2
TGCAGTGCCTTGGGGGGGATTAGCACAGATACGCAGTATTTT
CSALGGISTDTQYF
>TRBV20-1|-|TRBJ1-5|-
TGCAGTGCTAGAGATCCGGTGGTTGGTAGCAATCAGCCCCAGCATTTT
CSARDPVVGSNQPQHF
>TRBV7-2|many|TRBJ2-6|-
TGTGCCAGCAGCTTAGGGAACTCTGGGGCCAACGTCCTGACTTTC
CASSLGNSGANVLTF
>TRBV4-3|few|TRBJ2-7|TRBD2
TGCGCCAGCAGCCAAGATTGGGGGACTAGCCACGAGCAGTACTTC
CASSQDWGTSHEQYF
>TRBV12-3/TRBV12-4|few|TRBJ2-3|-
TGTGCCAGCAGGCAATGGCAGGGTGACGGCACAGATACGCAGTATTTT
CASRQWQGDGTDTQYF
>TRBV7-8|-|TRBJ2-7|TRBD2
TGTGCCAGCAGTTTTACGGGGGGAGACTACGAGCAGTACTTC
CASSFTGGDYEQYF
>TRBV5-1|-|TRBJ2-1|TRBD1
TGCGCCAGCAGCTTGGGGGACAGGGCTGATGAGCAGTTCTTC
CASSLGDRADEQFF